A single T cell receptor beta chain is shown here with its context. Its target is not known. PCR was performed using 60 Vbeta and 13 Jbeta primers. The table came from immunoSEQ multiplex PCR; TCRdb's copy has only in-frame clones and leaves some out. Here the sample spans 150,000 to 200,000 clones, roughly three quarters being singletons. Healthy donors of bone marrow made up the group. This entry is derived from a study of cytomegalovirus exposure and HLA in healthy donors. The CDR3 is made up of 13 amino acids. V was pared by 3 bases and J by 9 bases, with 4 bases of the junction left unmatched. The germline V gene encodes CDR1 MNHNS and CDR2 SASEGT. Study observations and caveats: Researchers counted 180 or so TCR beta chains as cytomegalovirus-associated.

The source material was PBMCs. The rearrangement links TRBV6-1 to TRBJ2-3; 9 nucleotides match TRBD2. The sequence derives from a male donor in good health and CMV-seronegative. The CDR3 reads CASSDVGLATQYF. The CDR3 coding sequence is TGTGCCAGCAGTGACGTCGGACTAGCGACGCAGTATTTT.